These 17 T cell receptor beta chains share one sample of origin, sequenced in a study of blood T cell repertoires in COVID-19. Sequencing was performed with immunoSEQ multiplex PCR; in TCRdb, only in-frame clones are kept and a portion is missing. The sample shows 130,000 to 150,000 clones, around nine tenths of them seen only once. Source material: peripheral blood. These receptors were taken from a woman aged 40 to 50 with acute or convalescent COVID-19.

The chain couples TRBV5-1 to TRBJ1-3; TRBD1 might be the D (6 bases). V was pared by 2 bases and J by 0 bases, with 9 bases between. CDR1 is SGHRS, CDR2 YFSETQ, per germline. The CDR3 sequence is 15 residues long. The CDR3 nucleotides read TGCGCCAGCAGCTTCTCAGGGGACTCTGGAAACACCATATATTTT. It codes for CASSFSGDSGNTIYF.

The chain couples TRBV4-1 to TRBJ2-1, with TRBD2 matching over 10 bases. Germline assignment: CDR1 MGHRA and CDR2 YSYEKL. The CDR3 is 17 amino acids. The V and J ends lost 2 bases and 2 bases, in that order; junction bases with no gene match: 6. The DNA of the CDR3 is TGCGCCAGCAGCCAACCTAGCGGGAGAGGAACCTACAATGAGCAGTTCTTC. As protein: CASSQPSGRGTYNEQFF.

This sequence joins TRBV5-4 and TRBJ2-5, with D possibly being TRBD1 (5 bases). CDR1 SGHNT and CDR2 YYREEE come from the germline V gene (reference sequence). Trimming took 0 bases from V and 5 from J, leaving 11 bases between them. The CDR3 has 14 amino acids. The CDR3 sequence is CASSLGSGYETQYF. In DNA, the CDR3 is TGTGCCAGCAGCTTGGGGTCAGGGTACGAGACCCAGTACTTC.

The CDR3 here is CASSFTGGTDTQYF. CDR3 sequence (DNA): TGTGCCAGCAGTTTTACAGGCGGCACAGATACGCAGTATTTT. The rearrangement links TRBV27 to TRBJ2-3; D is perhaps TRBD1 (5 bases). The V and J ends lost 3 bases and 1 base respectively, with 8 bases between them. The CDR3 contains 14 residues. Germline-derived CDR1 and CDR2 are MNHEY and SMNVEV (reference sequence).

The genes are TRBV18 and TRBJ1-4; tentative D call: TRBD1 (6 bases). The germline V gene has CDR1 KGHSH and CDR2 LQKENI. Deletions cut 6 bases from V and 0 bases from J, with 8 bases between. The CDR3 is 14 amino acids. The CDR3 DNA follows: TGTGCCAGCTCCCGGACAGCAACTAATGAAAAACTGTTTTTT. It encodes CASSRTATNEKLFF.

This clone was observed a single time. The chain joins TRBV4-1 to TRBJ2-5, with 15 bases aligning to TRBD2. Per the germline V gene, CDR1 is MGHRA and CDR2 is YSYEKL. There are 16 residues in the CDR3. The V segment lost 4 bases and the J segment 2 bases; nucleotides outside the gene matches: 2. The CDR3 region has the DNA TGCGCCAGCAGCCGGGGGACTAGCGGGGGGCAAGAGACCCAGTACTTC. Its translation is CASSRGTSGGQETQYF.

As DNA, the CDR3 is TGTGCCAGCAACCAAGGGGCTGGCGATACGCAGTATTTT. This translates into CASNQGAGDTQYF. The chain uses TRBV28 and TRBJ2-3; D might be TRBD1 (5 bases). The V gene's germline CDR1 is MDHEN and CDR2 SYDVKM. With 7 bases removed from V and 6 bases from J, the gap between germline ends came to 14 bases. The CDR3 sequence is 13 residues long.

By proportion, this clone is medium-sized. V usage is TRBV2 and J usage is TRBJ2-5, with D possibly matching TRBD2 (5 bases). The CDR3 is 14 amino acids. Per the germline V gene, CDR1 is SNHLY and CDR2 is FYNNEI. Trimming left V 4 bases short and J 1 base short, with 10 bases between. The CDR3 here is CASSATDSQETQYF. The CDR3 region has the DNA TGTGCCAGCAGTGCCACGGACTCCCAAGAGACCCAGTACTTC.

This clone was seen only once. The chain links TRBV5-1 to TRBJ2-1; 13 nucleotides agree with TRBD2. The CDR3 extends over 17 amino acids. Germline trimming cut 7 bases from V and 10 bases from J; bases unmatched to any gene: 17. Per germline, CDR1 SGHRS and CDR2 YFSETQ. CDR3 DNA: TGCGCCAGCTCCCAGGGGAGAACTAGCGGGAGGGCCGAAGAGCAGTTCTTC. Its protein is CASSQGRTSGRAEEQFF.

The genes are TRBV6-6 and TRBJ1-2; possible D gene TRBD1, 5 bases. Deletions cut 0 bases from V and 8 bases from J, with 19 bases between. Germline assignment: CDR1 MNHNY and CDR2 SVGAGI (reference sequence). The CDR3 totals 16 residues. CDR3 residues: CASSYSARVPLSGYTF. The DNA for the CDR3 is TGTGCCAGCAGTTACTCGGCCAGGGTCCCCCTTTCCGGCTACACCTTC.

The V call is TRBV10-3, the J call TRBJ2-1, with D perhaps TRBD2 (7 bases). The CDR3 totals 16 residues. The V and J ends lost 3 bases and 5 bases respectively, with 17 bases between them. Germline loops: CDR1 ENHRY, CDR2 SYGVKD. In DNA form, the CDR3 reads TGTGCCATCAGTGAAAGTGTCGGGGGGCTGAACAATGAGCAGTTCTTC. Amino acid sequence: CAISESVGGLNNEQFF.

This clone has just a few counts. The chain recombines TRBV13 with TRBJ1-1; no clear D. Trimming took 5 bases from V and 2 from J, leaving 12 bases between them. Germline V gives CDR1 PRHDT, CDR2 FYEKMQ (reference sequence). CDR3 size: 14 residues. The CDR3: CASSPLTPNTEAFF. CDR3 nucleotides: TGTGCCAGCAGCCCTCTGACACCTAACACTGAAGCTTTCTTT. The full variable domain, rest sourced from reference TRBV13 and TRBJ1-1, is AAGVIQSPRHLIKEKRETATLKCYPIPRHDTVYWYQQGPGQDPQFLISFYEKMQSDKGSIPDRFSAQQFSDYHSELNMSSLELGDSALYFCASSPLTPNTEAFFGQGTRLTVV.

This clone was observed a few times. J is TRBJ2-1 and V is TRBV30; D is unresolved. This CDR3 is built from 14 residues. Germline V gives CDR1 GTSNPN, CDR2 SVGIG (reference sequence). V lost 0 bases to trimming and J lost 4 bases, with 10 bases between them. The CDR3: CAWSVEGGYNEQFF. The DNA of the CDR3 is TGTGCCTGGAGTGTCGAAGGCGGTTACAATGAGCAGTTCTTC.

The chain uses TRBV9 and TRBJ2-7; no definite D call. In germline, CDR1 is SGDLS, CDR2 YYNGEE. This CDR3 region has 13 residues. Between the trimmed V and J ends, which lost 4 bases and 4 bases, there was a span of 12 bases. CDR3 nucleotides: TGTGCCAGCAGCACCCCTGGGCGATACGAGCAGTACTTC. Translation gives CASSTPGRYEQYF. Complete variable domain (other parts from reference TRBV9 and TRBJ2-7): DSGVTQTPKHLITATGQRVTLRCSPRSGDLSVYWYQQSLDQGLQFLIQYYNGEERAKGNILERFSAQQFPDLHSELNLSSLELGDSALYFCASSTPGRYEQYFGPGTRLTVT.

The gene calls are TRBV6-6 and TRBJ2-7, with TRBD1 matching over 7 bases. The CDR3 loop spans 14 amino acids. From germline, CDR1 is MNHNY and CDR2 SVGAGI (reference sequence). V was pared by 5 bases and J by 6 bases, with 10 bases of the junction left unmatched. The CDR3 DNA reads TGTGCCAGCAGTCCCCCTAGGGGGCCGGGCGAGCAGTACTTC. This gives the protein CASSPPRGPGEQYF.

The chain is built from TRBV2 and TRBJ1-2; 10 bases match TRBD1. The germline CDR1 and CDR2 sequences are SNHLY and FYNNEI. J lost 6 bases, V lost 3 bases, and 7 bases had no gene match. This CDR3 is built from 15 residues. The DNA for the CDR3 is TGTGCCAGCAGTGACAAGGACAGGGGGAGGGATGGCTACACCTTC. It is translated as CASSDKDRGRDGYTF.

This chain links TRBV4-3 with TRBJ1-2, with D possibly being TRBD1 (5 bases). The CDR3 spans 16 residues. Trimming removed 4 bases from V and 1 base from J, with 16 bases in between. Germline V gene sequence: CDR1 LGHNA, CDR2 YSLEER. CDR3: CASSPHPGGVNYGYTF. DNA of the CDR3: TGCGCCAGCAGCCCCCACCCCGGGGGGGTTAACTATGGCTACACCTTC.